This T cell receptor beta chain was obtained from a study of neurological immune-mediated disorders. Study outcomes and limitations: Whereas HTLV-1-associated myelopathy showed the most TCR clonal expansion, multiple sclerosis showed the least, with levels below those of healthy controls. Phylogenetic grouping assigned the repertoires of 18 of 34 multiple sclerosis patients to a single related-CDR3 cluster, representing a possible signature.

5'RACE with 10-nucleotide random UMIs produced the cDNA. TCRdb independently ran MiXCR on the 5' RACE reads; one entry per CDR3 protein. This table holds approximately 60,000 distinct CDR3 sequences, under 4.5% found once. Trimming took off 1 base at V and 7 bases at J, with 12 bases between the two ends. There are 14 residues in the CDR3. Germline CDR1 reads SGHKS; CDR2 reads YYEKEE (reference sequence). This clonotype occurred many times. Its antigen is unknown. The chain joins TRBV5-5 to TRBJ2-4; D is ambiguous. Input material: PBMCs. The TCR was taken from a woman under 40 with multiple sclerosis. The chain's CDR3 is CASSLSWSANIQYF. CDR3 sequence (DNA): TGTGCCAGCAGCTTGTCCTGGTCAGCCAACATTCAGTACTTC.